The present TCR beta chain was sequenced within a study of control samples from healthy donors and cancer patients. The protocol was immunoSEQ multiplex PCR, while the TCRdb copy is restricted to in-frame clones and leaves out a portion. The sample lists 100,000 to 150,000 clones; approximately 90% were seen once. CDR3 length: 14 residues. V was pared by 5 bases and J by 2 bases, with 6 bases of the junction left unmatched. Looked up from germline, CDR1 is MNHEY and CDR2 is SVGAGI. The chain recombines TRBV6-5 with TRBJ2-7; TRBD2 agrees at 7 bases. The TCR originated in a woman in her 50s in good health. Sample: blood. The CDR3 bases are TGTGCCAGCAGTCGCCAGGGAGGGCCCTACGAGCAGTACTTC. Amino acid sequence: CASSRQGGPYEQYF.